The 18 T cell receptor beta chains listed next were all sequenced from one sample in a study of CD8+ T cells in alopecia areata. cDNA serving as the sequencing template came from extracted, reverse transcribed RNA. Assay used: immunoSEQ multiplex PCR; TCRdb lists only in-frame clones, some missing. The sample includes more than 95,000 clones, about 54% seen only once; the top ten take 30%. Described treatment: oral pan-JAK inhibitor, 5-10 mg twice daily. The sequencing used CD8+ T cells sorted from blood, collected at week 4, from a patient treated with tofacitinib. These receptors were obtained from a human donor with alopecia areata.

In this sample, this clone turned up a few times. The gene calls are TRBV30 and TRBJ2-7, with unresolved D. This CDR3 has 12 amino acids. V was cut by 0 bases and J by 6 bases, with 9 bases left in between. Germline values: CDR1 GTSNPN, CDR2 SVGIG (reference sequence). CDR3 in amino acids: CAWSVIHGEQYF. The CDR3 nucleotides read TGTGCCTGGAGTGTAATACATGGCGAGCAGTACTTC.

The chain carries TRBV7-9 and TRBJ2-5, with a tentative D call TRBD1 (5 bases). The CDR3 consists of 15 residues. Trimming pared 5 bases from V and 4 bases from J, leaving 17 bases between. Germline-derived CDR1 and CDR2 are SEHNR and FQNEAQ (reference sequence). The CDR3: CASSPLPGQAETQYF. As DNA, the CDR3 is TGTGCCAGCAGCCCATTGCCAGGACAAGCAGAGACCCAGTACTTC.

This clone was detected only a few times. CDR3 loop: CARRGGRGCYEQYF. CDR3 in DNA: TGTGCCAGACGAGGGGGCCGGGGCTGCTACGAGCAGTACTTC. The J gene is TRBJ2-7, the V gene TRBV6-5; 7 nucleotides line up with TRBD1. V trimming: 9 bases; J trimming: 3 bases; junction bases outside the gene matches: 11. CDR3 size: 14 residues. Germline V gives CDR1 MNHEY, CDR2 SVGAGI.

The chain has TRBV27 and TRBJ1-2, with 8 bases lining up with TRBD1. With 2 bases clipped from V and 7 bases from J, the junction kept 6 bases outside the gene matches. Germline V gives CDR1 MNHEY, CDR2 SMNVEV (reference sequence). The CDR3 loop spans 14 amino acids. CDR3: CASSLSQGAPGYTF. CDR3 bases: TGTGCCAGCAGTTTAAGTCAGGGGGCGCCTGGCTACACCTTC.

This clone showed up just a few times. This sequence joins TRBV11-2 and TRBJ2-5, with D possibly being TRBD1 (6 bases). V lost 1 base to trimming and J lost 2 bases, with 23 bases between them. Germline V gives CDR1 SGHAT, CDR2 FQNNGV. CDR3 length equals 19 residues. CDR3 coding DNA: TGTGCCAGCAGCTTAGTTCCTAAGGGGTCGGGACACTTACAAGAGACCCAGTACTTC. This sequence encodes CASSLVPKGSGHLQETQYF.

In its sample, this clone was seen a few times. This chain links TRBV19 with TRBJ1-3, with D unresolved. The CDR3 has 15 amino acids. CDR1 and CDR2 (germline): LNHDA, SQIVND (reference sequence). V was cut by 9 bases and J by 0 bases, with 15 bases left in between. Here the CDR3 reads CASKQILSSGNTIYF. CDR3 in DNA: TGTGCCAGCAAACAGATCCTTAGCTCTGGAAACACCATATATTTT.

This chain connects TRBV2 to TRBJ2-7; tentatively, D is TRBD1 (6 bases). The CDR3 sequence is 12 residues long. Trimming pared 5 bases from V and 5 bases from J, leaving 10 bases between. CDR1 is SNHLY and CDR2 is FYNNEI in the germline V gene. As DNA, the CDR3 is TGTGCCAGCAGTCCCGGGACAAACGAGCAGTACTTC. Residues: CASSPGTNEQYF.

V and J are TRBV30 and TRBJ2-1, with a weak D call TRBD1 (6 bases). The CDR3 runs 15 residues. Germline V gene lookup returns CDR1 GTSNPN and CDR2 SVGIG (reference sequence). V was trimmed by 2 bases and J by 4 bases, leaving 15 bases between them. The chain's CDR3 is CAWSSEGVGYNEQFF. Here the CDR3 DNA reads TGTGCCTGGAGTTCCGAGGGGGTAGGATACAATGAGCAGTTCTTC.

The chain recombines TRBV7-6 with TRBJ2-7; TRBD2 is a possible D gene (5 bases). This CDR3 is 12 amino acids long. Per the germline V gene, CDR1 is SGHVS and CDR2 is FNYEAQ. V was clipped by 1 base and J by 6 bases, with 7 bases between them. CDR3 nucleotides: TGTGCCAGCAGCTTAGGAGGGCGCGAGCAGTACTTC. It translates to CASSLGGREQYF.

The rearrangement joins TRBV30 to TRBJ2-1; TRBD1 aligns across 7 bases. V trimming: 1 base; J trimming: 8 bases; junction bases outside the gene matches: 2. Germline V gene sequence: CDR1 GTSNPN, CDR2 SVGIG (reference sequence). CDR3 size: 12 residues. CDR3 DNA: TGTGCCTGGAGTGACAGGGGTTATGAGCAGTTCTTC. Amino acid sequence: CAWSDRGYEQFF.

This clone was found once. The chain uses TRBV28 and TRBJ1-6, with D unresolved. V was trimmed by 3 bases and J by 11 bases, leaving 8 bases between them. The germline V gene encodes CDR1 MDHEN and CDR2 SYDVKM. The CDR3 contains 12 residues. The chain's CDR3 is CASSLGVTPLHF. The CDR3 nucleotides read TGTGCCAGCAGTTTGGGCGTTACACCCCTCCACTTT.

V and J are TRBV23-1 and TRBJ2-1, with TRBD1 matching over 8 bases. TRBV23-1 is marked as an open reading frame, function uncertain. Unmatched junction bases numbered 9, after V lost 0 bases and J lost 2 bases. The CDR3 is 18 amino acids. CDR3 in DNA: TGCGCCAGCAGTCAATCTCCCGTGGGCAGGGGGCCCTACAATGAGCAGTTCTTC. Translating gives CASSQSPVGRGPYNEQFF.

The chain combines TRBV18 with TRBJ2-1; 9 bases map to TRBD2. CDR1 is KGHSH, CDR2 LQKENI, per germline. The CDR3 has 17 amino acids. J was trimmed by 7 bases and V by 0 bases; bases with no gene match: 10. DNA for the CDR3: TGTGCCAGCTCACCACCAGGAGTAGCGGGGGTGGGGAATGAGCAGTTCTTC. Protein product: CASSPPGVAGVGNEQFF.

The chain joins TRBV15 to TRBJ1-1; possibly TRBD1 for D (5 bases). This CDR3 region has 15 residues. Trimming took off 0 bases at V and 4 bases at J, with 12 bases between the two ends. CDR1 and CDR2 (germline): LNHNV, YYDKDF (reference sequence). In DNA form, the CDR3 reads TGTGCCACCAGCAGAGACCCAGACAGCGGCACTGAAGCTTTCTTT. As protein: CATSRDPDSGTEAFF.

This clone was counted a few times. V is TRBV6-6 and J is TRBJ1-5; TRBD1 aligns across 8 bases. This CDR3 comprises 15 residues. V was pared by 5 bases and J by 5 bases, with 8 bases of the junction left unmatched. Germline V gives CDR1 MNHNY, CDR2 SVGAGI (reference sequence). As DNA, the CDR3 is TGTGCCAGCAGTGTGGACAGGGAGGCTGATCAGCCCCAGCATTTT. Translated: CASSVDREADQPQHF.

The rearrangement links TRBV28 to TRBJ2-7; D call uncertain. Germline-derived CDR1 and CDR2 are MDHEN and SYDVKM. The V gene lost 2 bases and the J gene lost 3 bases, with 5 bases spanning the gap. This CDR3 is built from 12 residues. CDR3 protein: CASSLDGYEQYF. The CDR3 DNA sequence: TGTGCCAGCAGTTTAGACGGCTACGAGCAGTACTTC.

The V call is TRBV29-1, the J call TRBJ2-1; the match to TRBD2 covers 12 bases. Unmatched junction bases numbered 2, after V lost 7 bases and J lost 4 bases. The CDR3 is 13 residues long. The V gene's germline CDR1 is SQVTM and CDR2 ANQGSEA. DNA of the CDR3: TGCAGCGCAGGACTAGCGGGGTACAATGAGCAGTTCTTC. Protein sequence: CSAGLAGYNEQFF.

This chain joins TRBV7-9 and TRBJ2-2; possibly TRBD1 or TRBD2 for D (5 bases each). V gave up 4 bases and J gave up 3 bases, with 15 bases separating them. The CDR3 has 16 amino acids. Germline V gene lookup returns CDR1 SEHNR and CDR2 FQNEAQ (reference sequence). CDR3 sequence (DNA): TGTGCCAGCAGCTCGGTTGGGACCCGCGACACCGGGGAGCTGTTTTTT. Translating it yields CASSSVGTRDTGELFF.